This TCR beta chain was identified in a study of blood T cell repertoires in COVID-19. The wider study: From T cells, B-cell-depleted T cells, or PBMCs came the material, which was cDNA or gDNA.

V lost 7 bases and J lost 1; bases outside the gene matches: 7. This CDR3 region has 16 residues. The germline CDR1 and CDR2 sequences are MGHDK and SYGVNS. As processed by the authors: Amplification of reference gene primers provided the estimated nucleated cell counts. Profiling relied on immunoSEQ multiplex PCR, and the TCRdb table lists in-frame clones only, not all of them. The V and J calls and clone size come from that table; D and trimming were worked out from the DNA. Here the sample spans over 200,000 clones, about 86% being singletons. This study enrolled people aged about 18 to 100 from approximately 24 US geographic areas. Cohort allocation depended upon clinical history that participants reported.

This receptor was obtained from a woman between 50 and 59 years old with acute COVID-19. The sample was PBMCs or T cells enriched from blood (not recorded which). The chain uses TRBV25-1 and TRBJ2-2; 9 bases are shared with TRBD1. For the CDR3, the DNA is TGTGCCAGCAAGCCCCCGGGACAGGGGAACACCGGGGAGCTGTTTTTT. It yields the protein CASKPPGQGNTGELFF.